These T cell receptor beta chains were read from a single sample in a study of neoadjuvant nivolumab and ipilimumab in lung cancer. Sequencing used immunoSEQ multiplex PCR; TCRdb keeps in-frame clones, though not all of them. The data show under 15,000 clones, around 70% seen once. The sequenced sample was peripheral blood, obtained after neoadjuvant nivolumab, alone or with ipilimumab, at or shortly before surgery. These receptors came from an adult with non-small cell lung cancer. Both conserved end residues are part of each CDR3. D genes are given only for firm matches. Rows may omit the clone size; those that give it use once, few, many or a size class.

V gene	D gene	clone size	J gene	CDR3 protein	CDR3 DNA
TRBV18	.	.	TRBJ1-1	CASSPNKGGGTEAFF	TGTGCCAGCTCACCCAATAAAGGGGGAGGCACTGAAGCTTTCTTT
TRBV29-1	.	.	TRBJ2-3	CSVGAREDLDTQYF	TGCAGCGTTGGGGCCAGGGAAGATCTGGATACGCAGTATTTT
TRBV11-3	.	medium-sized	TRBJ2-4	CASSLDGQGQNIQYF	TGTGCCAGCAGCTTAGATGGCCAGGGCCAAAACATTCAGTACTTC
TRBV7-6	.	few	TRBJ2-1	CASSQLERTRNEQFF	TGTGCCAGCAGCCAACTGGAGCGGACGCGGAATGAGCAGTTCTTC
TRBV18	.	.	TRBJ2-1	CASSPRGRASEQFF	TGTGCCAGCTCACCAAGGGGGAGGGCCAGTGAGCAGTTCTTC
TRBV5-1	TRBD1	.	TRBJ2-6	CASSLERTGPAGANVLTF	TGCGCCAGCAGCTTGGAGCGGACAGGGCCCGCTGGGGCCAACGTCCTGACTTTC
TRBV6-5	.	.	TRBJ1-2	CASSYGPDEHGYTF	TGTGCCAGCAGTTACGGACCGGACGAACATGGCTACACCTTC
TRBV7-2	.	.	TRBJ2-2	CASTWTPGTGELFF	TGTGCCAGCACCTGGACCCCCGGCACCGGGGAGCTGTTTTTT
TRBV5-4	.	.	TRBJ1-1	CASSLALGGLTEAFF	TGTGCCAGCAGCTTGGCGTTAGGAGGTTTGACTGAAGCTTTCTTT
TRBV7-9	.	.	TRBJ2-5	CASRPAGRRQETQYF	TGTGCCAGCAGACCGGCGGGACGCAGGCAAGAGACCCAGTACTTC
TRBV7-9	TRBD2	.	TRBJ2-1	CASRLAGGNEQFF	TGTGCCAGCAGACTAGCGGGAGGGAATGAGCAGTTCTTC
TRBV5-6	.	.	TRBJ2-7	CASSSSRYEQYF	TGTGCCAGCAGCTCCTCGAGATACGAGCAGTACTTC
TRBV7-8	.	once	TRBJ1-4	CASSLRRGRDEKLFF	TGTGCCAGCAGCTTACGGAGGGGGAGGGATGAAAAACTGTTTTTT
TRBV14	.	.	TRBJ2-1	CASSQLPSEQFF	TGTGCCAGCAGCCAACTCCCTAGTGAGCAGTTCTTC
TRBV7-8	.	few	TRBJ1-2	CASSLAGADGYTF	TGTGCCAGCAGCCTAGCAGGGGCGGATGGCTACACCTTC
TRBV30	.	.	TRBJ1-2	CAWSVRGADGYTF	TGTGCCTGGAGTGTTAGGGGGGCTGATGGCTACACCTTC
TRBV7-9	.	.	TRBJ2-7	CASSPSALQAYEQYF	TGTGCCAGCAGCCCCTCCGCACTTCAGGCCTACGAGCAGTACTTC
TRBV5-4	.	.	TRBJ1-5	CASSLEGEYQPQHF	TGTGCCAGCAGCTTGGAAGGGGAGTATCAGCCCCAGCATTTT
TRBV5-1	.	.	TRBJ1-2	CASSLAVQTHGYTF	TGCGCCAGCAGCTTGGCCGTCCAGACTCATGGCTACACCTTC
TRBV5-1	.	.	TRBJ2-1	CASAPTGLRDEQFF	TGCGCCAGCGCGCCGACAGGCTTAAGGGATGAGCAGTTCTTC
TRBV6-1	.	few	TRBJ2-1	CASSVIGQQFF	TGTGCCAGCAGTGTGATAGGACAGCAGTTCTTC
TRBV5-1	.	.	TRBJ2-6	CASSLGGRSGANVLTF	TGCGCCAGCAGCCTAGGGGGGCGCTCTGGGGCCAACGTCCTGACTTTC
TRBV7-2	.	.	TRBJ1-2	CASSQLFGGYTF	TGTGCCAGCAGCCAGCTATTCGGGGGCTACACCTTC
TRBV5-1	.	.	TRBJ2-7	CASSQDPSSYEQYF	TGCGCCAGCAGTCAAGACCCGAGCTCCTACGAGCAGTACTTC
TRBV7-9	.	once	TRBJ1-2	CASSAFEGIGYGYTF	TGTGCCAGCAGCGCATTTGAGGGCATCGGCTATGGCTACACCTTC
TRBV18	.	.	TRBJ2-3	CASCMGSDTQYF	TGTGCCAGTTGCATGGGCTCAGATACGCAGTATTTT
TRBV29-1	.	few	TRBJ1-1	CSVEEGARGTEAFF	TGCAGCGTTGAAGAGGGGGCACGCGGCACTGAAGCTTTCTTT
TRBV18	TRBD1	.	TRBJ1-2	CASSPLLGQGAPGGYTF	TGTGCCAGCTCACCCCTACTCGGACAGGGGGCGCCAGGAGGCTACACCTTC
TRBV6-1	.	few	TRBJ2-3	CASSTDSTDTQYF	TGTGCCAGCAGTACAGACAGCACAGATACGCAGTATTTT
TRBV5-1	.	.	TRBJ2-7	CASSLSGVYEQYF	TGCGCCAGCAGCTTGTCAGGGGTTTACGAGCAGTACTTC
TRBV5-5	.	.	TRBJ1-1	CASSLRTEAFF	TGTGCCAGCAGCTTGAGGACTGAAGCTTTCTTT
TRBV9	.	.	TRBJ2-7	CASSEGPRGYEQYF	TGTGCCAGCAGCGAGGGTCCCAGGGGCTACGAGCAGTACTTC
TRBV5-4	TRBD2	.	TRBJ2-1	CASATRTRWNEQFF	TGTGCCAGCGCAACTCGGACTAGATGGAATGAGCAGTTCTTC
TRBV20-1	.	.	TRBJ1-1	CSASFDTEAFF	TGCAGTGCTAGTTTCGACACTGAAGCTTTCTTT
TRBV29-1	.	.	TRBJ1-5	CSAFTGTGQPQHF	TGCAGCGCTTTCACAGGGACGGGTCAGCCCCAGCATTTT
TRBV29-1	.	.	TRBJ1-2	CSAPGDEYGYTF	TGCAGCGCTCCCGGCGATGAATATGGCTACACCTTC
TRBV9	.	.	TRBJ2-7	CASSGGGSGSYEQYF	TGTGCCAGCAGCGGTGGGGGGAGCGGGTCCTACGAGCAGTACTTC
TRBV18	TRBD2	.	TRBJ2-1	CASSPGASGSYEQFF	TGTGCCAGCTCACCAGGGGCTAGCGGGAGCTATGAGCAGTTCTTC
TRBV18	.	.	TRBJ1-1	CASSLQGNTEAFF	TGTGCCAGCTCACTACAGGGTAACACTGAAGCTTTCTTT
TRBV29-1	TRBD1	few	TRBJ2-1	CSAGQGWNEQFF	TGCAGCGCGGGACAGGGTTGGAATGAGCAGTTCTTC
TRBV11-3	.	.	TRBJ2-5	CASSLGSREQETQYF	TGTGCCAGCAGCCTAGGTAGTAGGGAACAAGAGACCCAGTACTTC
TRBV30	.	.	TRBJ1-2	CAWSRGANYGYTF	TGTGCCTGGAGTCGGGGGGCTAACTATGGCTACACCTTC
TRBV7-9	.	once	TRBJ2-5	CASSSTGRAQETQYF	TGTGCCAGCAGCTCCACCGGTAGGGCTCAAGAGACCCAGTACTTC
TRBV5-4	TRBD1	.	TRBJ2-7	CASSVGLLGQGIPYEQYF	TGTGCCAGCAGCGTAGGGTTACTGGGACAGGGCATACCCTACGAGCAGTACTTC
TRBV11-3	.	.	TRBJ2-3	CASSVPSSNTQYF	TGTGCCAGCAGCGTGCCGTCGTCCAATACGCAGTATTTT
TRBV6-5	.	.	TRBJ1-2	CASTKGEVGGYTF	TGTGCCAGCACCAAGGGCGAGGTCGGCGGCTACACCTTC
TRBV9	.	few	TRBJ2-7	CASSVVWLGISYEQYF	TGTGCCAGCAGCGTAGTGTGGCTGGGTATCTCCTACGAGCAGTACTTC
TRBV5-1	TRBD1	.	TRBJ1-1	CASSRTGLNTEAFF	TGCGCCAGCAGCCGGACAGGATTGAACACTGAAGCTTTCTTT
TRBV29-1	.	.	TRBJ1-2	CSVRLEGGYGYTF	TGCAGCGTGCGGCTGGAGGGCGGCTATGGCTACACCTTC
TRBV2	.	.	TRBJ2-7	CASSPWDEQYF	TGTGCCAGCAGTCCCTGGGACGAGCAGTACTTC
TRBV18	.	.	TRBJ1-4	CASSLDEKLFF	TGTGCCAGCTCTCTAGATGAAAAACTGTTTTTT
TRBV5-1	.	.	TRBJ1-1	CASSLEGWTEAFF	TGCGCCAGCAGCTTGGAAGGGTGGACTGAAGCTTTCTTT
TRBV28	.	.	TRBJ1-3	CASSLMGNTIYF	TGTGCCAGCAGTTTAATGGGAAACACCATATATTTT
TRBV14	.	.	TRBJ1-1	CASSQDRGDEAFF	TGTGCCAGCAGCCAAGATCGTGGCGATGAGGCTTTCTTT
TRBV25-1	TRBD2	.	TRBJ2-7	CASSESGRGDEQYF	TGTGCCAGCAGTGAGAGCGGGAGGGGGGACGAGCAGTACTTC
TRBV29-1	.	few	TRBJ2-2	CSGSENTGELFF	TGCAGCGGGTCAGAGAACACCGGGGAGCTGTTTTTT
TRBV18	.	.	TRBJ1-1	CASTKGQGPTEAFF	TGTGCCAGCACTAAAGGGCAGGGTCCCACTGAAGCTTTCTTT
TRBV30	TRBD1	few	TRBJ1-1	CAWRFWDRGNTEAFF	TGTGCCTGGAGATTCTGGGACAGGGGGAACACTGAAGCTTTCTTT
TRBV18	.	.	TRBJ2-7	CASSPSGETSYEQYF	TGTGCCAGCTCACCCTCCGGGGAAACTTCCTACGAGCAGTACTTC
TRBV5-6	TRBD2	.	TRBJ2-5	CASSLWSYVGTSGRETQYF	TGTGCCAGCAGCTTGTGGTCGTATGTAGGGACTAGCGGGAGGGAGACCCAGTACTTC